The 30 T cell receptor beta chains below all came from one sample that was sequenced in a study of T cell responses to AZD1222 COVID-19 vaccine. Profiled with immunoSEQ multiplex PCR; TCRdb holds only in-frame clones, not every one. In the table there are about 100,000 clones, about 90% of which are singletons. The sequences come from peripheral blood, collected on day 0 of AZD1222 vaccination. Receptor source: an adult in good health.

This clone was found once. J is TRBJ1-5 and V is TRBV5-1; 11 positions match TRBD1. The V gene end was trimmed by 1 base and the J gene end by 2 bases; junction bases not matched to a gene: 11. Germline V gene sequence: CDR1 SGHRS, CDR2 YFSETQ. CDR3 length equals 19 residues. Written as DNA, the CDR3 is TGCGCCAGCAGCTTGTGGCCGGGACAGGGGGTAGAGGGCAATCAGCCCCAGCATTTT. Protein sequence: CASSLWPGQGVEGNQPQHF. The complete variable domain, with remaining parts taken from reference TRBV5-1 and TRBJ1-5, reads KAGVTQTPRYLIKTRGQQVTLSCSPISGHRSVSWYQQTPGQGLQFLFEYFSETQRNKGNFPGRFSGRQFSNSRSEMNVSTLELGDSALYLCASSLWPGQGVEGNQPQHFGDGTRLSIL.

This chain joins TRBV10-3 and TRBJ2-3; 9 bases fit TRBD1. The V gene end was trimmed by 0 bases and the J gene end by 2 bases; junction bases not matched to a gene: 3. Germline V CDR1 and CDR2: ENHRY, SYGVKD. The CDR3 is 16 residues long. As DNA, the CDR3 is TGTGCCATCAGTGAGTCAGGGACAGGGAACACAGATACGCAGTATTTT. Amino acids: CAISESGTGNTDTQYF.

This clone was observed a single time. This chain links TRBV5-6 with TRBJ2-6, with TRBD1 identical over 11 bases. The V segment lost 4 bases and the J segment 0 bases; nucleotides outside the gene matches: 6. Germline assignment: CDR1 SGHDT and CDR2 YYEEEE. The CDR3 runs to 18 residues. DNA for the CDR3: TGTGCCAGCAGCCATGGGACAGGGGGTAGCTCTGGGGCCAACGTCCTGACTTTC. Protein: CASSHGTGGSSGANVLTF.

The chain is built from TRBV15 and TRBJ2-4; D remains ambiguous. Germline values: CDR1 LNHNV, CDR2 YYDKDF (reference sequence). Trimming removed 8 bases from V and 2 bases from J, with 13 bases in between. The CDR3 contains 14 residues. CDR3 loop: CATGLRSSKNIQYF. In nucleotides, the CDR3 is TGTGCCACCGGGCTTCGTAGTTCCAAAAACATTCAGTACTTC.

The chain carries TRBV29-1 and TRBJ2-1; 10 nucleotides match TRBD2. CDR3 length equals 19 residues. Germline V gene data show CDR1 as SQVTM and CDR2 as ANQGSEA. Unmatched junction bases numbered 13, after V lost 0 bases and J lost 2 bases. The chain's CDR3 is CSVEDLTLAGDPPYNEQFF. The CDR3 nucleotides are TGCAGCGTTGAAGATCTTACGCTAGCGGGAGACCCTCCCTACAATGAGCAGTTCTTC.

The rearrangement links TRBV5-4 to TRBJ2-6; the D gene could be TRBD1 or TRBD2 (7 bases each). Trimming stripped 4 bases from V and 0 bases from J, with 17 bases between. In germline, CDR1 is SGHNT, CDR2 YYREEE (reference sequence). This CDR3 has 18 residues. The CDR3, as DNA: TGTGCCAGCAGCCCCTGGGGAGGGGGCTTCTCTGGGGCCAACGTCCTGACTTTC. Its protein product is CASSPWGGGFSGANVLTF.

This chain connects TRBV11-3 to TRBJ2-2; the D is unclear. Trimming removed 5 bases at V and 1 base at J, with 11 bases between. There are 15 residues in the CDR3. Germline V lookup: CDR1 SGHNT, CDR2 YENEEA. The CDR3 reads CASSRRTGNTGELFF. The CDR3 bases are TGTGCCAGCAGCCGAAGGACGGGGAACACCGGGGAGCTGTTTTTT.

V and J are TRBV5-8 and TRBJ1-1; D remains ambiguous. The V gene's germline CDR1 is SGHTS and CDR2 YDEGEE. Trimming cost V 4 bases and J 7 bases, with 17 bases left between them. CDR3 size: 14 residues. The CDR3 sequence is CASSPGGRRVEAFF. DNA for the CDR3: TGTGCCAGCAGCCCCGGTGGCAGAAGGGTTGAAGCTTTCTTT.

This chain connects TRBV5-1 to TRBJ2-7; TRBD2 is a possible D gene (6 bases). Germline assignment: CDR1 SGHRS and CDR2 YFSETQ. Trimming cost V 0 bases and J 0 bases, with 10 bases left between them. This CDR3 spans 15 amino acids. This chain's CDR3 is CASSLVGGSSYEQYF. CDR3 nucleotides: TGCGCCAGCAGCTTGGTGGGAGGAAGCTCCTACGAGCAGTACTTC.

The V call is TRBV3-1 (or the pseudogene TRBV3-2), the J call TRBJ1-2; TRBD1 is a possible D gene (6 bases). The germline V and J ends were trimmed by 1 base and 4 bases, with 10 bases remaining between them. There are 14 residues in the CDR3. Per germline, CDR1 LGHDT and CDR2 YNNKEL (reference sequence). CDR3 DNA sequence: TGTGCCAGCAGCCAAGGACAGGCTGTCTATGGCTACACCTTC. Its translation is CASSQGQAVYGYTF.

The chain has TRBV27 and TRBJ1-2; D gene unclear. This CDR3 spans 14 amino acids. With 9 bases removed from V and 6 bases from J, the gap between germline ends came to 20 bases. Germline CDR1 MNHEY, CDR2 SMNVEV (reference sequence). CDR3 DNA: TGTGCCAGTGGGGTTGTAGGGTCGTCGAATGGCTACACCTTC. Amino acid sequence: CASGVVGSSNGYTF.

In this sample, this clone turned up a few times. This chain uses TRBV28 with TRBJ2-1, with a weak D call TRBD1 (5 bases). The CDR3 extends over 16 amino acids. Germline CDR1 and CDR2: MDHEN and SYDVKM. The ends were cut back, 1 base at V and 0 bases at J, with 10 bases in the middle. DNA for the CDR3: TGTGCCAGCAGTTTATCCGGGCAGGGCTCCTACAATGAGCAGTTCTTC. Protein: CASSLSGQGSYNEQFF.

The rearrangement uses TRBV7-3 and TRBJ2-5, with D perhaps TRBD1 or TRBD2 (5 bases each). Germline values: CDR1 SGHTA, CDR2 FQGTGA. V was cut by 2 bases and J by 6 bases, with 16 bases left in between. The CDR3 consists of 15 residues. The CDR3: CASSLWGGGAQTQYF. The DNA for the CDR3 is TGTGCCAGCAGCTTATGGGGTGGGGGTGCTCAGACCCAGTACTTC.

The chain combines TRBV3-1 (or the pseudogene TRBV3-2) with TRBJ1-1, with no clear D. Germline values: CDR1 LGHDT, CDR2 YNNKEL (reference sequence). The V end lost 1 base, the J end lost 0 bases, and 9 bases lay between the germline ends. This CDR3 is built from 15 residues. The CDR3 region has the DNA TGTGCCAGCAGCCAAGGGGGAGGGATGAACACTGAAGCTTTCTTT. This translates into CASSQGGGMNTEAFF.

The CDR3 DNA is TGTGCCAGCAGCTTAGATCAAGGGACTAGCGGGTTACTATCCTACGAGCAGTACTTC. As protein: CASSLDQGTSGLLSYEQYF. This chain joins TRBV11-2 and TRBJ2-7, with 12 bases identical to TRBD2. Germline assignment: CDR1 SGHAT and CDR2 FQNNGV. Trimming removed 0 bases from V and 1 base from J; junction bases left unmatched: 10. The CDR3 has 19 residues.

V is TRBV19 and J is TRBJ2-1; TRBD2 matches 10 bases. The trim removed 9 bases at V and 10 bases at J, leaving 15 bases unmatched. The CDR3 spans 15 residues. Germline V gene data show CDR1 as LNHDA and CDR2 as SQIVND (reference sequence). The CDR3 is CASGLAAASRLEQFF. The CDR3 DNA follows: TGTGCCAGCGGACTAGCGGCCGCTTCTAGGTTGGAGCAGTTCTTC.

V is TRBV12-3 or TRBV12-4 and J is TRBJ1-1; D not resolved. V shed 5 bases and J shed 11 bases, with 15 bases lying between them. The length of the CDR3 is 12 residues. CDR3 in DNA: TGTGCCAGCAGTCCCGCCCAACCCAACGCTTTCTTT. The encoded protein is CASSPAQPNAFF.

This clone was seen a few times. The V call is TRBV10-3, the J call TRBJ1-2; D might be TRBD1 (6 bases). V was clipped by 3 bases and J by 1 base, with 9 bases between them. From germline, CDR1 is ENHRY and CDR2 SYGVKD. The CDR3 length is 14 residues. Written as DNA, the CDR3 is TGTGCCATCAGTGAAACACAGGGTAACTATGGCTACACCTTC. It encodes CAISETQGNYGYTF.

The chain carries TRBV6-5 and TRBJ1-6; D is unclear. Germline V gives CDR1 MNHEY, CDR2 SVGAGI. CDR3 length: 14 amino acids. V lost 3 bases and J lost 8, with 11 bases in between. The CDR3 nucleotides are TGTGCCAGCAGTTATTCGGGTGGAGATTCACCCCTCCACTTT. Its protein product is CASSYSGGDSPLHF.

V usage is TRBV20-1 and J usage is TRBJ1-5; 9 positions match TRBD1. CDR3 size: 17 residues. Germline values: CDR1 DFQATT, CDR2 SNEGSKA (reference sequence). The V gene end was trimmed by 3 bases and the J gene end by 2 bases; junction bases not matched to a gene: 11. The CDR3 DNA follows: TGCAGTGCTAGTTTAGACAGGGGGATGGTGGGCAATCAGCCCCAGCATTTT. Its protein is CSASLDRGMVGNQPQHF.

The rearrangement joins TRBV4-2 to TRBJ2-3; D is perhaps TRBD1 or TRBD2 (5 bases each). Germline V lookup: CDR1 LGHNA, CDR2 YNFKEQ. The V end lost 0 bases, the J end lost 4 bases, and 14 bases lay between the germline ends. The CDR3 extends over 16 amino acids. CDR3 in amino acids: CASSQEIGTMADTQYF. The CDR3, as DNA: TGTGCCAGCAGCCAAGAAATCGGGACCATGGCAGATACGCAGTATTTT.

The V call is TRBV12-5, the J call TRBJ2-3; either TRBD1 or TRBD2 may fit D (5 bases each). The CDR3 covers 13 residues. The V end lost 6 bases, the J end lost 0 bases, and 7 bases lay between the germline ends. The V gene's germline CDR1 is LGHNT and CDR2 FRNRAP. The CDR3 DNA is TGTGCTAGTGGGGGGGACAGCACAGATACGCAGTATTTT. Translating it yields CASGGDSTDTQYF. Together with reference TRBV12-5 and TRBJ2-3, the CDR3 gives the full variable domain: DARVTQTPRHKVTEMGQEVTMRCQPILGHNTVFWYRQTMMQGLELLAYFRNRAPLDDSGMPKDRFSAEMPDATLATLKIQPSEPRDSAVYFCASGGDSTDTQYFGPGTRLTVL.

This clone showed up many times. The gene calls are TRBV3-1 (or the pseudogene TRBV3-2) and TRBJ2-7, with no clear D. With 0 bases removed from V and 1 base from J, the gap between germline ends came to 4 bases. The CDR3 totals 13 residues. The germline V gene has CDR1 LGHDT and CDR2 YNNKEL (reference sequence). The CDR3 reads CASSQERSYEQYF. CDR3 nucleotide sequence: TGTGCCAGCAGCCAAGAGCGATCCTACGAGCAGTACTTC.

V gene TRBV6-5 combines with J gene TRBJ1-5; no definite D call. Per germline, CDR1 MNHEY and CDR2 SVGAGI. The CDR3 has 12 amino acids. The V end was cut by 6 bases, the J end by 0 bases, with 3 bases between. In DNA, the CDR3 is TGTGCCAGCAGGGTTAGCAATCAGCCCCAGCATTTT. Its translation: CASRVSNQPQHF.

This chain links TRBV2 with TRBJ2-2; 8 positions agree with TRBD1. Per the germline V gene, CDR1 is SNHLY and CDR2 is FYNNEI. The trim removed 7 bases at V and 3 bases at J, leaving 7 bases unmatched. There are 15 residues in the CDR3. CDR3 sequence (DNA): TGTGCCAGCAATGGGCAGGGGGCGGACACCGGGGAGCTGTTTTTT. Residues: CASNGQGADTGELFF.

In its sample, this clone was seen a few times. The chain carries TRBV21-1 and TRBJ2-7; TRBD2 was called by the table and not checked on the DNA. TRBV21-1 is reported as a pseudogene. This CDR3 has 14 residues. The CDR3, as DNA: TGTGCCATAGGGACTAGCGGGAGTCCGTACGAGCAGTACTTC. It codes for CAIGTSGSPYEQYF.

CDR3: CASSKGLAANTGELFF. In DNA form, the CDR3 reads TGTGCCAGCAGCAAAGGACTAGCCGCGAACACCGGGGAGCTGTTTTTT. The V call is TRBV3-1 (or the pseudogene TRBV3-2), the J call TRBJ2-2; TRBD2 matches at 8 bases. Trimming cost V 5 bases and J 0 bases; bases outside gene matches: 5. Looked up from germline, CDR1 is LGHDT and CDR2 is YNNKEL (reference sequence). CDR3 length: 16 residues.

The J gene is TRBJ1-3, the V gene TRBV4-1, with 9 bases lining up with TRBD1. V was clipped by 2 bases and J by 2 bases; unmatched bases: 4. The CDR3 contains 16 residues. Germline CDR1 and CDR2: MGHRA and YSYEKL. The CDR3 loop reads CASSQQQGAPGNTIYF. CDR3 DNA sequence: TGCGCCAGCAGCCAACAACAGGGGGCGCCTGGAAACACCATATATTTT.

The chain recombines TRBV5-4 with TRBJ1-2; D is undetermined. The CDR3 consists of 14 residues. Trimming removed 3 bases at V and 7 bases at J, with 16 bases between. Per the germline V gene, CDR1 is SGHNT and CDR2 is YYREEE (reference sequence). The CDR3 spells CASSSPVPPSGYTF. The CDR3 bases are TGTGCCAGCAGCTCCCCGGTGCCCCCATCTGGCTACACCTTC.

This clone was picked up one time. The CDR3 spells CASSRTDYNEKLFF. The CDR3 DNA is TGTGCCAGCAGCCGGACAGATTATAATGAAAAACTGTTTTTT. This chain joins TRBV6-5 and TRBJ1-4, with D perhaps matching TRBD1 (6 bases). The CDR3 is made up of 14 amino acids. Trimming removed 6 bases at V and 4 bases at J, with 12 bases between. CDR1 and CDR2 (germline): MNHEY, SVGAGI.